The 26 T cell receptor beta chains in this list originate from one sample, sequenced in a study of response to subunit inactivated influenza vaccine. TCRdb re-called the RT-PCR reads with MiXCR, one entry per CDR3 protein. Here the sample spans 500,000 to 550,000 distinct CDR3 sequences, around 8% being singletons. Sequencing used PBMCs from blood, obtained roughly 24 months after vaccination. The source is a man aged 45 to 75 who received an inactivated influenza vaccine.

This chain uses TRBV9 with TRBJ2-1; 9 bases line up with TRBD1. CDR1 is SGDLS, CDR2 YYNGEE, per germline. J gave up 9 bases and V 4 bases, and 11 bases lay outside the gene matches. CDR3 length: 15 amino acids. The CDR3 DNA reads TGTGCCAGCAGCAACAACAGGGGGCAACGAACTGAGCAGTTCTTC. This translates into CASSNNRGQRTEQFF. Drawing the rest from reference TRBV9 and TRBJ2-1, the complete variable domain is DSGVTQTPKHLITATGQRVTLRCSPRSGDLSVYWYQQSLDQGLQFLIQYYNGEERAKGNILERFSAQQFPDLHSELNLSSLELGDSALYFCASSNNRGQRTEQFFGPGTRLTVL.

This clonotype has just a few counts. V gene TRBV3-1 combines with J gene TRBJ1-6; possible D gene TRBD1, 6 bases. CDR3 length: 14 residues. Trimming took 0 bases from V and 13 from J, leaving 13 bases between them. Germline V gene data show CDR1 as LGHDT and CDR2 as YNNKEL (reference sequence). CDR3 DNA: TGTGCCAGCAGCCAAGAAGGGGGTGTAGTTCCCCTCCACTTT. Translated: CASSQEGGVVPLHF.

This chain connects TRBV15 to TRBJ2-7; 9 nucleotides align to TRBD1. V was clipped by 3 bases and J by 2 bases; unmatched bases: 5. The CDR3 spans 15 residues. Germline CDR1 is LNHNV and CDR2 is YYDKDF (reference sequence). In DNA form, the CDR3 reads TGTGCCACCAGCAGCCGGGACAGGGTTCCCTACGAGCAGTACTTC. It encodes CATSSRDRVPYEQYF.

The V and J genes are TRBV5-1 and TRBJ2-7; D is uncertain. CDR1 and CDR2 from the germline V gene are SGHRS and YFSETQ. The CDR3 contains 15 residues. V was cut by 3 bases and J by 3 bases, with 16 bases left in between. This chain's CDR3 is CASSSSADTFYEQYF. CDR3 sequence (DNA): TGCGCCAGCAGCTCTTCGGCTGACACCTTCTACGAGCAGTACTTC.

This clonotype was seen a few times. CDR3 region: CASSQDIGRIPEAFF. CDR3 nucleotides: TGTGCCAGCAGCCAAGATATAGGGAGGATCCCTGAAGCTTTCTTT. The rearrangement links TRBV3-1 to TRBJ1-1; D gene uncertain. The V end lost 0 bases, the J end lost 6 bases, and 14 bases lay between the germline ends. CDR1 and CDR2 (germline): LGHDT, YNNKEL (reference sequence). This CDR3 is 15 amino acids long.

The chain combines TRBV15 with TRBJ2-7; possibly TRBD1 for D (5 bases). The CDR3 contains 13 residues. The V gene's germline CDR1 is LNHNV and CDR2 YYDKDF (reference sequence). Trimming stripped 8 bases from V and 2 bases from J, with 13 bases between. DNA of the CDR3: TGTGCCACCGGGGTGGGGCCAGCCTACGAGCAGTACTTC. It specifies CATGVGPAYEQYF. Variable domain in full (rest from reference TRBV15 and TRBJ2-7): DAMVIQNPRYQVTQFGKPVTLSCSQTLNHNVMYWYQQKSSQAPKLLFHYYDKDFNNEADTPDNFQSRRPNTSFCFLDIRSPGLGDTAMYLCATGVGPAYEQYFGPGTRLTVT.

The CDR3 is CASSLETGGMADTQYF. CDR3 nucleotides: TGCGCCAGCAGCTTGGAAACGGGGGGGATGGCAGATACGCAGTATTTT. The V and J genes are TRBV5-1 and TRBJ2-3, with 8 bases identical to TRBD2. Germline loops: CDR1 SGHRS, CDR2 YFSETQ. This CDR3 is built from 16 residues. The junction had 7 bases not matched to a gene; V was cut back by 0 bases and J by 4 bases.

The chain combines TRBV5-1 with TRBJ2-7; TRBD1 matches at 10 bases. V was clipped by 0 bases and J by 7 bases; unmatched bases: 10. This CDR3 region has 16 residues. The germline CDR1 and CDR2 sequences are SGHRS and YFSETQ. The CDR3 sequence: CASSLGTGGDLLEQYF. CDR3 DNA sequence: TGCGCCAGCAGCTTGGGGACAGGGGGAGACCTCCTAGAGCAGTACTTC.

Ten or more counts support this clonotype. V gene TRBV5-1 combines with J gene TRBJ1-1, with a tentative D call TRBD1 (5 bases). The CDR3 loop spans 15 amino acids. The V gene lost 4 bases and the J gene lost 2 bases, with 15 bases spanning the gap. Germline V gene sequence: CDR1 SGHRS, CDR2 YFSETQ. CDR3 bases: TGCGCCAGCAGCCGCTCCCCGGGGGGTAACACTGAAGCTTTCTTT. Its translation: CASSRSPGGNTEAFF.

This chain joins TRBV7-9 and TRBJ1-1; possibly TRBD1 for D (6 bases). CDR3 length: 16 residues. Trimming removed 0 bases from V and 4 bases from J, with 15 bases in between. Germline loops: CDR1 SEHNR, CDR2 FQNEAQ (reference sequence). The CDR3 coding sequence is TGTGCCAGCAGCTTAGCGCATGTGGGGGCAAGCACTGAAGCTTTCTTT. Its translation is CASSLAHVGASTEAFF.

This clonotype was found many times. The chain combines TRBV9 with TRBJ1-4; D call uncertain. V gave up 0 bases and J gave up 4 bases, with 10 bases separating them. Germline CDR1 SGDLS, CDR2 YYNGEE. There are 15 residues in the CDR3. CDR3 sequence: CASSVDGGLNEKLFF. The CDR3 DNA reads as TGTGCCAGCAGCGTAGATGGAGGGCTTAATGAAAAACTGTTTTTT.

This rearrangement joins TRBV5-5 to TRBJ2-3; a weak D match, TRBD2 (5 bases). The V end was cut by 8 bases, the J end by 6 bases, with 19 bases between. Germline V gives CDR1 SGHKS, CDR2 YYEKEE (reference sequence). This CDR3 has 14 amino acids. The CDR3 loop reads CASKVAGMMDTQYF. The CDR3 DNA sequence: TGTGCCAGTAAGGTCGCGGGCATGATGGATACGCAGTATTTT. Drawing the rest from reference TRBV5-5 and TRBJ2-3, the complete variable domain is DAGVTQSPTHLIKTRGQQVTLRCSPISGHKSVSWYQQVLGQGPQFIFQYYEKEERGRGNFPDRFSARQFPNYSSELNVNALLLGDSALYLCASKVAGMMDTQYFGPGTRLTVL.

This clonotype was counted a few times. CDR3 amino acids: CASSYSRWLAKNIQYF. The DNA of the CDR3 is TGTGCCAGCAGTTACTCCCGGTGGCTAGCCAAAAACATTCAGTACTTC. The gene calls are TRBV6-5 and TRBJ2-4; D is ambiguous. Trimming cost V 0 bases and J 0 bases, with 9 bases left between them. CDR3 size: 16 residues. Germline lookup yields CDR1 MNHEY and CDR2 SVGAGI.

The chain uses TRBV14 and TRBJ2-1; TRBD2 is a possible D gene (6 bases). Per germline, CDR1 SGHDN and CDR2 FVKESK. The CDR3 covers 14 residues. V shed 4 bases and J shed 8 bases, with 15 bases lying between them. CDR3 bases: TGTGCCAGCAGCCCTGTAGCGGCACGGGATGAGCAGTTCTTC. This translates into CASSPVAARDEQFF.

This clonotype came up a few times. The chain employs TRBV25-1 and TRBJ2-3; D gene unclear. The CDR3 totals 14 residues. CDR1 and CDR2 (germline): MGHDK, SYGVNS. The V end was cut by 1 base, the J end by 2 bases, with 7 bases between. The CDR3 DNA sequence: TGTGCCAGCAGTGAATCGGGCCTCACAGATACGCAGTATTTT. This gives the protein CASSESGLTDTQYF. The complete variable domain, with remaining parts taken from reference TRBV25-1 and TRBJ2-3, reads EADIYQTPRYLVIGTGKKITLECSQTMGHDKMYWYQQDPGMELHLIHYSYGVNSTEKGDLSSESTVSRIRTEHFPLTLESARPSHTSQYLCASSESGLTDTQYFGPGTRLTVL.

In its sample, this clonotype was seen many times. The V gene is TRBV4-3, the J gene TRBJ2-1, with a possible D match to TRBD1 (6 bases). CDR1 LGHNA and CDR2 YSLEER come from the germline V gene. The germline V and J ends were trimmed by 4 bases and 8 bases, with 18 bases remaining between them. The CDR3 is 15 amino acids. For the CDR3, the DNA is TGCGCCAGCAGCCCAACGACTAACAGGGTAGATGAGCAGTTCTTC. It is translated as CASSPTTNRVDEQFF.

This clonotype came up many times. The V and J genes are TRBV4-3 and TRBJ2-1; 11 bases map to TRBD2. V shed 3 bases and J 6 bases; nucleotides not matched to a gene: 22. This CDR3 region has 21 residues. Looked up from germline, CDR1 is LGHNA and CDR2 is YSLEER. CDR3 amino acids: CASSQWSQPGLAVQPSNEQFF. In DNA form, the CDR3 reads TGCGCCAGCAGCCAGTGGTCACAGCCGGGACTAGCGGTACAACCATCCAATGAGCAGTTCTTC.

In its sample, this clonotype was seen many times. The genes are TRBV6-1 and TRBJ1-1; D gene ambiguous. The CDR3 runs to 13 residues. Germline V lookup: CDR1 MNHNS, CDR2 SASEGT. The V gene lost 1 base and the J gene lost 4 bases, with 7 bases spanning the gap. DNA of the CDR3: TGTGCCAGCAGTGAAGTACGGCCCACTGAAGCTTTCTTT. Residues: CASSEVRPTEAFF.

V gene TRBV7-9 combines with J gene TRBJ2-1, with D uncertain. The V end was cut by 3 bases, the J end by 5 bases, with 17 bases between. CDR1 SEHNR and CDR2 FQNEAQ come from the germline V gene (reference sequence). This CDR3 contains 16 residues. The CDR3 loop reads CASSFWLAQRNNEQFF. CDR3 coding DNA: TGTGCCAGCAGCTTCTGGCTGGCCCAGCGTAACAATGAGCAGTTCTTC.

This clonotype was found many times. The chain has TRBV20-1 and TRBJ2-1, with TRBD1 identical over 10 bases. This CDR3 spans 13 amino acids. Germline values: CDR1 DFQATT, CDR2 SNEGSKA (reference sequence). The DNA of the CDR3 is TGCAGCGCCCGAGGACAGGGGGTGTTTGAGCAGTTCTTC. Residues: CSARGQGVFEQFF.

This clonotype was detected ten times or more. The CDR3 DNA reads TGTGCCAGCAGTTTACGCTCCGGGGGCGGTTACAATGAGCAGTTCTTC. Its protein product is CASSLRSGGGYNEQFF. The chain couples TRBV12-3 or TRBV12-4 to TRBJ2-1, with D perhaps given as TRBD1 or TRBD2 (6 bases each). V lost 2 bases and J lost 4, with 15 bases in between. CDR3 size: 16 residues.

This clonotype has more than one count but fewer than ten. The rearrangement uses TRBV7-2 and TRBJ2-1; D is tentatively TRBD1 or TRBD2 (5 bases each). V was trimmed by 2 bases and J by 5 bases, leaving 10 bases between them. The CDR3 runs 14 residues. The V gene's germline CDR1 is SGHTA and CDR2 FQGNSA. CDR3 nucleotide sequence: TGTGCCAGCAGCTTAACGGGGCGCGACAATGAGCAGTTCTTC. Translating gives CASSLTGRDNEQFF.

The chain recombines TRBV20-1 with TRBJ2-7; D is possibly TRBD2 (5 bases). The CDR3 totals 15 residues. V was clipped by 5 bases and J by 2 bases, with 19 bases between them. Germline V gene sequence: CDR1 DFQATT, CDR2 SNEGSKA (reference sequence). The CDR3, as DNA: TGCAGTGCTTCCCATGGACTGGGCAACACCTACGAGCAGTACTTC. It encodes CSASHGLGNTYEQYF.

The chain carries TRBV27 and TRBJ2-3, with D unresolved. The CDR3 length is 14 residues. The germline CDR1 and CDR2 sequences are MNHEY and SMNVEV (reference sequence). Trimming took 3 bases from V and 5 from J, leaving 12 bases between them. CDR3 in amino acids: CASSFFPVVDTQYF. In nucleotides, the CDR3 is TGTGCCAGCAGTTTTTTCCCGGTTGTAGATACGCAGTATTTT.

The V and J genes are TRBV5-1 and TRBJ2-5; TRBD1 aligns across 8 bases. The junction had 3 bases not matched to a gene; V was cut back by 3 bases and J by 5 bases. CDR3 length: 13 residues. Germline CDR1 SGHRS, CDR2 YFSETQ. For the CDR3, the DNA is TGCGCCAGCAGCTCGCAGGGGGCCGAGACCCAGTACTTC. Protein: CASSSQGAETQYF.

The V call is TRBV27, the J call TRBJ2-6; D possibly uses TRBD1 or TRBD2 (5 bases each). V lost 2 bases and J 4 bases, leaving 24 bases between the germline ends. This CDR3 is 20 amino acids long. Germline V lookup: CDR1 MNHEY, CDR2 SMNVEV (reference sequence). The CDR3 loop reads CASSLIGIGTTAYGANVLTF. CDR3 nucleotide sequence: TGTGCCAGCAGTTTAATTGGAATTGGGACGACCGCTTACGGGGCCAACGTCCTGACTTTC. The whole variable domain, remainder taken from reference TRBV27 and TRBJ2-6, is EAQVTQNPRYLITVTGKKLTVTCSQNMNHEYMSWYRQDPGLGLRQIYYSMNVEVTDKGDVPEGYKVSRKEKRNFPLILESPSPNQTSLYFCASSLIGIGTTAYGANVLTFGAGSRLTVL.